Shown below are 13 T cell receptor beta chains from a single sample sequenced in a study of siplizumab effects on memory and regulatory T cells. The data were produced by immunoSEQ multiplex PCR, yet TCRdb's version contains in-frame clones alone and is incomplete. Found here are 80,000 to 95,000 clones, around 93% of them singletons; the top ten hold less than 20%. What was sequenced was CD8+ T cells sorted from blood. The origin of the receptors is a human donor in good health.

V and J are TRBV7-2 and TRBJ2-3; D ambiguous. CDR3 size: 15 residues. V lost 1 base and J 0 bases, leaving 8 bases between the germline ends. Per germline, CDR1 SGHTA and CDR2 FQGNSA. DNA of the CDR3: TGTGCCAGCAGCTTAGGTGTGTCTAGCACAGATACGCAGTATTTT. It translates to CASSLGVSSTDTQYF.

J is TRBJ2-5 and V is TRBV7-9, with D perhaps TRBD1 (7 bases). V lost 3 bases to trimming and J lost 2 bases, with 19 bases between them. CDR3 length: 17 amino acids. Germline CDR1 and CDR2: SEHNR and FQNEAQ (reference sequence). The DNA of the CDR3 is TGTGCCAGCAGCTTTGAGGCGGGGACAGTTAAACAAGAGACCCAGTACTTC. It encodes CASSFEAGTVKQETQYF.

This chain connects TRBV28 to TRBJ2-7; possible D gene TRBD1, 5 bases. Germline V CDR1 and CDR2: MDHEN, SYDVKM. CDR3 length equals 12 residues. Deletions cut 6 bases from V and 0 bases from J, with 6 bases between. The CDR3 coding sequence is TGTGCCAGCAGAGGGGTCTCCTACGAGCAGTACTTC. It yields the protein CASRGVSYEQYF.

The chain recombines TRBV5-1 with TRBJ2-1; either TRBD1 or TRBD2 may fit D (6 bases each). Trimming stripped 5 bases from V and 1 base from J, with 19 bases between. Germline V gene sequence: CDR1 SGHRS, CDR2 YFSETQ. The CDR3 contains 17 residues. The DNA of the CDR3 is TGCGCCAGCAGAACAGGAGGGGGGACGGGTTCCTACAATGAGCAGTTCTTC. It specifies CASRTGGGTGSYNEQFF.

The chain uses TRBV9 and TRBJ2-2; TRBD2 aligns across 8 bases. The germline V gene encodes CDR1 SGDLS and CDR2 YYNGEE. The CDR3 is 15 amino acids. The ends lost 4 bases at V and 6 bases at J; junction bases unmatched: 8. The CDR3 bases are TGTGCCAGCAGCATCACCGGGGGGGATCCCGGGGAGCTGTTTTTT. This gives the protein CASSITGGDPGELFF.

The table lists this clone with a count of one. CDR3 sequence reads: CASSRTGQGSEAFF. As DNA, the CDR3 is TGTGCCAGCAGTCGAACGGGACAAGGCTCTGAAGCTTTCTTT. The chain is built from TRBV6-6 and TRBJ1-1; the D gene is possibly TRBD1 (6 bases). Trimming shortened V by 5 bases and J by 6 bases, and 16 bases separated the two germline ends. CDR1 and CDR2 from the germline V gene are MNHNY and SVGAGI (reference sequence). The CDR3 extends over 14 amino acids.

The rearrangement joins TRBV7-3 to TRBJ2-3; tentatively, D is TRBD2 (6 bases). Trimming removed 1 base at V and 4 bases at J, with 18 bases between. This CDR3 has 17 residues. Germline-derived CDR1 and CDR2 are SGHTA and FQGTGA. The DNA for the CDR3 is TGTGCCAGCAGCTTAAATATCGGGTACGGGAGTGCAGATACGCAGTATTTT. Translating gives CASSLNIGYGSADTQYF.

This clone was detected once. The chain links TRBV2 to TRBJ1-5, with TRBD1 matching over 10 bases. Germline values: CDR1 SNHLY, CDR2 FYNNEI. V was pared by 6 bases and J by 9 bases, with 8 bases of the junction left unmatched. The CDR3 has 14 residues. CDR3 sequence reads: CASRGGTGVRPQHF. The CDR3 DNA reads as TGTGCCAGCAGGGGGGGGACAGGGGTTCGGCCCCAGCATTTT.

The chain combines TRBV23-1 with TRBJ1-4, with TRBD1 matching 8 bases. TRBV23-1 is labeled an ORF, and its function is uncertain. V was pared by 3 bases and J by 3 bases, with 9 bases of the junction left unmatched. The CDR3 covers 17 residues. The CDR3 nucleotides read TGCGCCAGCAGTCACTGGACCTCAGGGGGCTCTAATGAAAAACTGTTTTTT. It encodes CASSHWTSGGSNEKLFF.

This chain connects TRBV4-2 to TRBJ2-7; 8 bases fit TRBD2. J was trimmed by 4 bases and V by 3 bases; bases with no gene match: 8. From germline, CDR1 is LGHNA and CDR2 YNFKEQ. The CDR3 covers 15 residues. CDR3 residues: CASSQGAGEGYEQYF. The CDR3 DNA follows: TGTGCCAGCAGCCAGGGAGCGGGAGAGGGTTACGAGCAGTACTTC.

The rearrangement uses TRBV6-1 and TRBJ2-1; TRBD2 matches at 10 bases. CDR1 is MNHNS, CDR2 SASEGT, per germline. J lost 8 bases, V lost 4 bases, and 11 bases had no gene match. The CDR3 sequence is 16 residues long. The CDR3 loop is CASSVQSGRAVHEQFF. The DNA of the CDR3 is TGTGCCAGCAGTGTTCAAAGCGGGAGGGCCGTCCATGAGCAGTTCTTC.

The rearrangement links TRBV2 to TRBJ1-5; TRBD1 agrees at 9 bases. Germline trimming cut 2 bases from V and 9 bases from J; bases unmatched to any gene: 5. The CDR3 runs 14 residues. Germline values: CDR1 SNHLY, CDR2 FYNNEI. The CDR3, as DNA: TGTGCCAGCAGTGAAAGACAGGGGGTTTCGCCCCAGCATTTT. Encoded protein: CASSERQGVSPQHF.

The chain has TRBV28 and TRBJ2-3; 8 positions match TRBD1. There are 13 residues in the CDR3. Germline CDR1 is MDHEN and CDR2 is SYDVKM. J lost 6 bases, V lost 6 bases, and 5 bases had no gene match. The CDR3 nucleotides read TGTGCCAGCAGAGGACAGGGAATGGATACGCAGTATTTT. It is translated as CASRGQGMDTQYF.